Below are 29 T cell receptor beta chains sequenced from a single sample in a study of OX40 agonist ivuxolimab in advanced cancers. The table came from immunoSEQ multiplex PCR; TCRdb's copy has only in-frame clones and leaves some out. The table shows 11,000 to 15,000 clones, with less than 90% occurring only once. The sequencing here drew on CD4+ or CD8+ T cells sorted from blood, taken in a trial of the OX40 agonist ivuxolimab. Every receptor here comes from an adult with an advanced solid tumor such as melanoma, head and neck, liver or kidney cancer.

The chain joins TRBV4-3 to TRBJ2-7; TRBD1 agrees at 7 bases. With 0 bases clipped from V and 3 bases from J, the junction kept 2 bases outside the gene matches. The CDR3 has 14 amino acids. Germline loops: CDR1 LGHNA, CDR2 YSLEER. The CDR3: CASSQDPGGYEQYF. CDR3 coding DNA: TGCGCCAGCAGCCAAGACCCAGGGGGCTACGAGCAGTACTTC.

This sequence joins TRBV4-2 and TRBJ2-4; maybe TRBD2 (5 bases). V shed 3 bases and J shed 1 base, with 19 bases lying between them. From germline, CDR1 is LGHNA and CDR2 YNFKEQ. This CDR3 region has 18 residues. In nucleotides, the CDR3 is TGTGCCAGCAGCCAGGGTCATGGCTACGGGGTGGCCAAAAACATTCAGTACTTC. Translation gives CASSQGHGYGVAKNIQYF.

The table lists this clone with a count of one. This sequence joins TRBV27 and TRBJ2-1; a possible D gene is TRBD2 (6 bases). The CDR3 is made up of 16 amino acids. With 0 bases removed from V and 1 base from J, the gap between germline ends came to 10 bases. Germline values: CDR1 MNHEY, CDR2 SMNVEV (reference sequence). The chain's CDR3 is CASSLSSGGSYNEQFF. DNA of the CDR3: TGTGCCAGCAGTTTATCGTCTGGAGGGTCCTACAATGAGCAGTTCTTC.

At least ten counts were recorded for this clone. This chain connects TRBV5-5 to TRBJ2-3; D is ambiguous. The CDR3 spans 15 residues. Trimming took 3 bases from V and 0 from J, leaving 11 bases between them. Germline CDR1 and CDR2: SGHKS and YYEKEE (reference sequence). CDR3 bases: TGTGCCAGCAGCTGGAAGGGTTTTAGCACAGATACGCAGTATTTT. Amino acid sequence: CASSWKGFSTDTQYF.

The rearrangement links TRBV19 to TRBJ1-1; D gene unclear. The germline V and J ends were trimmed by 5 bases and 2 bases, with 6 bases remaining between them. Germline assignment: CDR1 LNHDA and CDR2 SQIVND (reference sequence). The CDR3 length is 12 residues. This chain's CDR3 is CASSGGNTEAFF. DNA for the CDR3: TGTGCCAGTAGTGGTGGTAACACTGAAGCTTTCTTT.

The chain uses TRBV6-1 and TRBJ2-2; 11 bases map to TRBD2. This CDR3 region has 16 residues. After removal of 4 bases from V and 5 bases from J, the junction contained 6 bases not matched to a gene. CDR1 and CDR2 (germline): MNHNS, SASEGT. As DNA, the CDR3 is TGTGCCAGCAGTGCACTAGCGGGAGATGGGACCGGGGAGCTGTTTTTT. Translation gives CASSALAGDGTGELFF.

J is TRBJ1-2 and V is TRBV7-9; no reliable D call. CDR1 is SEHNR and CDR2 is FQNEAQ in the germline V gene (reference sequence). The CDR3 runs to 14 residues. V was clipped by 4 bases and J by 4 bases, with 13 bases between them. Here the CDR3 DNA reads TGTGCCAGCAGCTCCGGTGTCTCCATCTATGGCTACACCTTC. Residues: CASSSGVSIYGYTF.

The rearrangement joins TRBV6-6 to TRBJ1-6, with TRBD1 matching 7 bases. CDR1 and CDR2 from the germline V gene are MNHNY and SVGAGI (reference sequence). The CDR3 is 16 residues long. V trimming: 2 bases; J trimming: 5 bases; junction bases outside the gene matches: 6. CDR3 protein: CASSYGPGQNNSPLHF. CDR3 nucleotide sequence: TGTGCCAGCAGTTACGGACCGGGACAGAATAATTCACCCCTCCACTTT.

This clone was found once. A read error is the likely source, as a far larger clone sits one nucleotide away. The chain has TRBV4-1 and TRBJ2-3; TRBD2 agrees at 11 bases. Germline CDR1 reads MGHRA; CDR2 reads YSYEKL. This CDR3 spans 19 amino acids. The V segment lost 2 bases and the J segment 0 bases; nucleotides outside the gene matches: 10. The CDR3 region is CASSQPLAGGAPSTDTQYF. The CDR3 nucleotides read TGCGCCAGCAGCCAACCTCTAGCGGGAGGCGCTCCTAGCACAGATACGCAGTATTTT.

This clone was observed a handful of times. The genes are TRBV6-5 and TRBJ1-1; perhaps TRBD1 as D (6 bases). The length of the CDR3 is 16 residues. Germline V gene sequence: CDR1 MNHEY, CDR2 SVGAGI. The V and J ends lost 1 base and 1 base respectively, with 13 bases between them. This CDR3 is CASSYFGYRENTEAFF. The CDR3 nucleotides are TGTGCCAGCAGTTACTTTGGGTACAGGGAGAACACTGAAGCTTTCTTT.

The CDR3 region is CASTLAGGPMGEQYF. CDR3 bases: TGTGCCAGTACCCTAGCGGGGGGGCCGATGGGCGAGCAGTACTTC. J is TRBJ2-7 and V is TRBV19, with 12 bases that match TRBD2. This CDR3 is 15 amino acids long. The V gene end was trimmed by 7 bases and the J gene end by 6 bases; junction bases not matched to a gene: 10. The germline V gene encodes CDR1 LNHDA and CDR2 SQIVND (reference sequence).

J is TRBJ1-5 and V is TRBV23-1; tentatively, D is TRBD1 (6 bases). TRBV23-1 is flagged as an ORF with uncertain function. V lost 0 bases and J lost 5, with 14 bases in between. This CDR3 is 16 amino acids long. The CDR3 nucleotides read TGCGCCAGCAGTCAATCACGGGGGGCGGAGCATCAGCCCCAGCATTTT. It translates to CASSQSRGAEHQPQHF.

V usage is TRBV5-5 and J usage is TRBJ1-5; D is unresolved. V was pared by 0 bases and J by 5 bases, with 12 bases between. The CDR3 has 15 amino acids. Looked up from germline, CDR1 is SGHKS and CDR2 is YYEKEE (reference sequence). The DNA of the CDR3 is TGTGCCAGCAGCTTGGGAGACAATGACTATCAGCCCCAGCATTTT. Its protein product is CASSLGDNDYQPQHF.

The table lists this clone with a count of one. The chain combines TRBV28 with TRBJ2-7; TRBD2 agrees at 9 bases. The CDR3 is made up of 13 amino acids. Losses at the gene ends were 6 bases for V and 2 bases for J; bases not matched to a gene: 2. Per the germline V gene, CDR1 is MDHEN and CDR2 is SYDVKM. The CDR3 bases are TGTGCCAGCAGGAGCGGGGGGCCCTACGAGCAGTACTTC. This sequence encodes CASRSGGPYEQYF.

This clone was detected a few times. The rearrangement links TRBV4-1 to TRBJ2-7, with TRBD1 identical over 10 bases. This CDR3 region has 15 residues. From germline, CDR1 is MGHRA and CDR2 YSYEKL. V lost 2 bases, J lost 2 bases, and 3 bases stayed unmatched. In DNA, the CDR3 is TGCGCCAGCAGCCAAACCGGGACAGGGGCCTACGAGCAGTACTTC. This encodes CASSQTGTGAYEQYF.

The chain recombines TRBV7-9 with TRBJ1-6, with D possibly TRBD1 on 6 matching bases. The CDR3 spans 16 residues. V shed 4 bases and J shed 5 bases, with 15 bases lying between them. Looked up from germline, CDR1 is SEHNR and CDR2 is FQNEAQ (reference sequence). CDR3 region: CASSSPRGSHNSPLHF. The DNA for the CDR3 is TGTGCCAGCAGCTCCCCCAGGGGATCTCATAATTCACCCCTCCACTTT.

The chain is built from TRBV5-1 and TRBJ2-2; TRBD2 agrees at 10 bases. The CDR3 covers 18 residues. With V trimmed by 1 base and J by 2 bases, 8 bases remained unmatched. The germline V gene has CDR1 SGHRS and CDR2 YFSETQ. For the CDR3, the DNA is TGCGCCAGCAGCTTGCCCCAAGGACTAGCGGAAAACACCGGGGAGCTGTTTTTT. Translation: CASSLPQGLAENTGELFF.

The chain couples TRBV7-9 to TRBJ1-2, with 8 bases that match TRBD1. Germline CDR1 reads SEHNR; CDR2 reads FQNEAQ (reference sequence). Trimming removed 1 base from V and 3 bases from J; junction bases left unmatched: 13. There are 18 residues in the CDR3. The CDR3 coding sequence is TGTGCCAGCAGCTTAGGCTATCCTAAGGAGACAGGGGACTATGGCTACACCTTC. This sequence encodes CASSLGYPKETGDYGYTF.

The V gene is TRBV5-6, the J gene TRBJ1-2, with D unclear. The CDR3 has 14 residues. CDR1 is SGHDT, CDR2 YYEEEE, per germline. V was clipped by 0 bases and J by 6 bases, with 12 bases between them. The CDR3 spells CASSLAGGGNGYTF. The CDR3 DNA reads TGTGCCAGCAGCTTGGCCGGAGGAGGTAATGGCTACACCTTC.

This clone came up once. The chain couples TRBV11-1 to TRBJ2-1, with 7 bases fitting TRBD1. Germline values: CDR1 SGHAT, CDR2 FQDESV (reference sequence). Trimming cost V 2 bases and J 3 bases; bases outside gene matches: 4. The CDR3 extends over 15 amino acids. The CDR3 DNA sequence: TGTGCCAGCAGCTTAAGACAGGGTGACTACAATGAGCAGTTCTTC. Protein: CASSLRQGDYNEQFF.

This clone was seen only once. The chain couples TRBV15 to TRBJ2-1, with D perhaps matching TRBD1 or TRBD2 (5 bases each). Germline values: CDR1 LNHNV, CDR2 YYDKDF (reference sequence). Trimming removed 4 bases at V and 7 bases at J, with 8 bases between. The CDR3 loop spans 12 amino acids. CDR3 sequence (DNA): TGTGCCACCAGCAATTGGGGGAATGAGCAGTTCTTC. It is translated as CATSNWGNEQFF.

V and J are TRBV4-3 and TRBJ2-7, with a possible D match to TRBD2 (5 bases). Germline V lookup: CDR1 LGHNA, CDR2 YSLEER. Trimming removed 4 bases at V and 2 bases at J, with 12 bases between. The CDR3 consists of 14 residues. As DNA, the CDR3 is TGCGCCAGCAGCCCCTTCGAGGGTGCCTACGAGCAGTACTTC. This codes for CASSPFEGAYEQYF.

The DNA of the CDR3 is TGTGCCAGCAGCGCGACTAGCGGGGGGGCCTACAATGAGCAGTTCTTC. It encodes CASSATSGGAYNEQFF. V is TRBV9 and J is TRBJ2-1; the match to TRBD2 covers 14 bases. CDR1 is SGDLS, CDR2 YYNGEE, per germline. The CDR3 extends over 16 amino acids. V lost 3 bases, J lost 2 bases, and 1 base stayed unmatched.

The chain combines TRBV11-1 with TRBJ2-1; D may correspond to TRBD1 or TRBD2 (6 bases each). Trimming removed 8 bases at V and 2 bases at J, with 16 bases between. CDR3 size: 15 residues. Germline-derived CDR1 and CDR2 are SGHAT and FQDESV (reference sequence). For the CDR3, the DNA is TGTGCCAGCGGGGGCGGGACGACGACCTACAATGAGCAGTTCTTC. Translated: CASGGGTTTYNEQFF.

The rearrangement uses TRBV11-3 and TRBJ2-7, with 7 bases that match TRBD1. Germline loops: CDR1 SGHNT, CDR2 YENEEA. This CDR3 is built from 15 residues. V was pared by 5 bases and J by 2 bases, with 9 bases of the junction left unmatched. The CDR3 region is CASSLEATGTYEQYF. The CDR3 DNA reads TGTGCCAGCAGCCTTGAAGCGACAGGGACCTACGAGCAGTACTTC. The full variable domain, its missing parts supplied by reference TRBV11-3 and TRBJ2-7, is EAGVVQSPRYKIIEKKQPVAFWCNPISGHNTLYWYLQNLGQGPELLIRYENEEAVDDSQLPKDRFSAERLKGVDSTLKIQPAELGDSAVYLCASSLEATGTYEQYFGPGTRLTVT.

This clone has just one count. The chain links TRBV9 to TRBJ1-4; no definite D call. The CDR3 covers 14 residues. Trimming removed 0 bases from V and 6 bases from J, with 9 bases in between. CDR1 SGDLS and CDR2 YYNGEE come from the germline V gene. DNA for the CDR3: TGTGCCAGCAGCGTAGAGGGATGGGATGAAAAACTGTTTTTT. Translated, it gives CASSVEGWDEKLFF.

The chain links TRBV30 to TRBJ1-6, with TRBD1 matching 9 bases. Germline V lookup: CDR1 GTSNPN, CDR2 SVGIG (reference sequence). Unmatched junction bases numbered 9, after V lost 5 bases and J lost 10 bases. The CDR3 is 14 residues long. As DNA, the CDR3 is TGTGCCTGGGAGGGACAGGGTCGGGGATCACCCCTCCACTTT. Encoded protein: CAWEGQGRGSPLHF.

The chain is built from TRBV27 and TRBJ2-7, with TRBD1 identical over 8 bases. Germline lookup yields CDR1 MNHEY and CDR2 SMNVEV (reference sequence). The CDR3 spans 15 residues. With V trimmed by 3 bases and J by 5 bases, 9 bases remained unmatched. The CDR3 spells CASSLRDRNPHEQYF. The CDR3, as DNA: TGTGCCAGCAGTTTGAGGGACAGGAATCCCCACGAGCAGTACTTC.

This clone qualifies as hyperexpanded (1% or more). The CDR3: CASSAEESYEQYF. In nucleotides, the CDR3 is TGTGCCAGCAGCGCAGAGGAGAGCTACGAGCAGTACTTC. V and J are TRBV9 and TRBJ2-7, with D hard to call. Trimming removed 3 bases from V and 3 bases from J, with 10 bases in between. The germline CDR1 and CDR2 sequences are SGDLS and YYNGEE. The CDR3 contains 13 residues.